A selection of T cell receptor beta chains follows, all from one sample in a study of T cells in Graves' hyperthyroidism and ophthalmopathy. MiXCR was run by TCRdb on the multiplex PCR reads, yielding one entry per CDR3 protein. Counted here are 450,000 to 600,000 distinct CDR3 sequences, just under 20% occurring once; the ten biggest clones make up about half. Sequenced input: blood. These receptors came from a man aged 35 to 55 with Graves' ophthalmopathy. The CDR3 runs from the conserved cysteine through the conserved F or W. A D gene is named only where the DNA matches it firmly. Rows give clone size only sometimes, using once, few, many, or a class for an expanded clone.

>-|TRBV6-1|TRBJ1-2|-
TGTGCCAGCAGTCCCCGAGGGCTGTCCTATGGCTACACCTTC
CASSPRGLSYGYTF
>TRBD1|TRBV28|TRBJ1-5|-
TGTGCCAGCAGTTTATGGAGTAAAAGGGGGCGATTGAGCAATCAGCCCCAGCATTTT
CASSLWSKRGRLSNQPQHF
>-|TRBV20-1|TRBJ2-7|-
TGCAGTGCCTCTGGGGCAAGCGGTGATTCCTACGAGCAGTACTTC
CSASGASGDSYEQYF
>-|TRBV5-1|TRBJ1-2|many
TGCGCCAGCAGCTTGGCCGACAGCCAGTTCCATGGCTACACCTTC
CASSLADSQFHGYTF
>TRBD2|TRBV20-1|TRBJ2-3|-
TGCAGTGCTAGGGGACTAGCGGGAGGGAGGGGTACGCAGTATTTT
CSARGLAGGRGTQYF
>-|TRBV9|TRBJ2-7|many
TGTGCCAGCAGCGTAGCTGGGGGGGGGCCTCCCTACGAGCAGTACTTC
CASSVAGGGPPYEQYF
>TRBD2|TRBV30|TRBJ2-1|few
TGTGCCCTAATAGCGGGGGCCAATTACAATGAGCAGTTCTTC
CALIAGANYNEQFF
>-|TRBV12-3/TRBV12-4|TRBJ2-1|-
TGTGCCAGCAGCGCTCCGGGGGTTAATGAGCAGTTCTTC
CASSAPGVNEQFF
>-|TRBV20-1|TRBJ1-2|few
TGCAGTGCTAGTAGGGGCCCTTATGGCTACACCTTC
CSASRGPYGYTF
>-|TRBV11-2|TRBJ2-1|many
TGTGCCAGCGAACGTAGTTCCTACAATGAGCAGTTCTTC
CASERSSYNEQFF
>TRBD2|TRBV7-2|TRBJ2-7|many
TGTGCCAGCAGCGTCCAGCAGCGGGAGGACTACGAGCAGTACTTC
CASSVQQREDYEQYF